These 31 T cell receptor beta chains originate from one sample sequenced in a study of neurological immune-mediated disorders. TCRdb passed the 5' RACE reads through MiXCR, listing each CDR3 protein once. The table lists roughly 15,000 distinct CDR3 sequences, around 3.4% of them singletons, with around 20% in the top ten. The specimen was CD8+ T cells from blood. Source of these receptors: a woman between 40 and 50 years old in good health.

This clonotype was counted ten times or more. The genes are TRBV3-1 and TRBJ1-4; D not resolved. V shed 1 base and J shed 5 bases, with 8 bases lying between them. The CDR3 has 14 amino acids. Germline V gene data show CDR1 as LGHDT and CDR2 as YNNKEL (reference sequence). The CDR3 coding sequence is TGTGCCAGCAGCCAAGGTGCCCGGAATGAAAAACTGTTTTTT. It specifies CASSQGARNEKLFF.

In its sample, this clonotype is medium-sized. This chain connects TRBV11-2 to TRBJ2-4, with D uncertain. The V end was cut by 1 base, the J end by 0 bases, with 4 bases between. The germline gives CDR1 SGHAT, CDR2 FQNNGV. This CDR3 is 14 amino acids long. The chain's CDR3 is CASSLALAKNIQYF. DNA for the CDR3: TGTGCCAGCAGCTTAGCACTAGCCAAAAACATTCAGTACTTC. The full variable domain, with the rest looked up from reference TRBV11-2 and TRBJ2-4, is EAGVAQSPRYKIIEKRQSVAFWCNPISGHATLYWYQQILGQGPKLLIQFQNNGVVDDSQLPKDRFSAERLKGVDSTLKIQPAKLEDSAVYLCASSLALAKNIQYFGAGTRLSVL.

This clonotype was seen ten or more times. The chain is built from TRBV29-1 and TRBJ2-7, with 7 bases aligning to TRBD1. Losses at the gene ends were 6 bases for V and 6 bases for J; bases not matched to a gene: 11. CDR1 is SQVTM, CDR2 ANQGSEA, per germline. The length of the CDR3 is 13 residues. CDR3 sequence (DNA): TGCAGCGTGGGCCAGACAGGGCGCGGCGAGCAGTACTTC. This encodes CSVGQTGRGEQYF.

Regarding this clonotype: A much bigger clone sits one base away, suggesting this may be a read error. The gene calls are TRBV7-2 and TRBJ2-5; maybe TRBD1 (5 bases). CDR1 and CDR2 (germline): SGHTA, FQGNSA. V lost 5 bases, J lost 0 bases, and 16 bases lay in between. The CDR3 sequence is 16 residues long. CDR3 protein: CASSPPLAGYQETQYF. The CDR3 DNA reads as TGTGCCAGCAGCCCCCCCCTGGCAGGGTACCAAGAGACCCAGTACTTC.

This clonotype has a count of ten or more. The genes are TRBV20-1 and TRBJ1-1; D is undetermined. V lost 5 bases, J lost 7 bases, and 14 bases lay in between. Looked up from germline, CDR1 is DFQATT and CDR2 is SNEGSKA (reference sequence). This CDR3 spans 12 amino acids. The DNA of the CDR3 is TGCAGTGCTCCCCCCTGGGAAGGTGAAGCTTTCTTT. It is translated as CSAPPWEGEAFF.

This clonotype was counted ten times or more. The V gene is TRBV28, the J gene TRBJ2-1; D not certain. The CDR3 spans 15 residues. CDR1 and CDR2 (germline): MDHEN, SYDVKM. Trimming removed 4 bases at V and 9 bases at J, with 19 bases between. Here the CDR3 DNA reads TGTGCCAGCAGTTCCCCCGGGTCGAAAACCGCTGAGCAGTTCTTC. Its translation is CASSSPGSKTAEQFF.

This clonotype was observed a few times. This may stem from a read error, because a much larger clone lies one nucleotide away. The rearrangement uses TRBV5-1 and TRBJ2-7; the D gene is possibly TRBD2 (6 bases). The CDR3 consists of 13 residues. Trimming shortened V by 6 bases and J by 6 bases, and 16 bases separated the two germline ends. In germline, CDR1 is SGHRS, CDR2 YFSETQ. This chain's CDR3 is CASTVVGGFEQYF. The CDR3 DNA follows: TGCGCCAGCACCGTAGTGGGAGGATTCGAGCAGTACTTC. Complete variable domain (other parts from reference TRBV5-1 and TRBJ2-7): KAGVTQTPRYLIKTRGQQVTLSCSPISGHRSVSWYQQTPGQGLQFLFEYFSETQRNKGNFPGRFSGRQFSNSRSEMNVSTLELGDSALYLCASTVVGGFEQYFGPGTRLTVT.

This clonotype has at least ten counts. The chain couples TRBV6-5 to TRBJ2-3; no clear D gene. Deletions cut 1 base from V and 0 bases from J, with 8 bases between. Germline CDR1 and CDR2: MNHEY and SVGAGI. The CDR3 contains 15 residues. The CDR3 nucleotides read TGTGCCAGCAGTTACTTCGGAGATAGCACAGATACGCAGTATTTT. It codes for CASSYFGDSTDTQYF.

This clonotype was recorded many times. The V and J genes are TRBV29-1 and TRBJ1-2; no clear D gene. Germline assignment: CDR1 SQVTM and CDR2 ANQGSEA. The CDR3 covers 12 residues. CDR3 in amino acids: CSLRAAGRGYTF. The DNA for the CDR3 is TGCAGTTTGAGGGCCGCTGGTCGTGGCTACACCTTC.

This clonotype was detected many times. The chain recombines TRBV27 with TRBJ1-1; D call uncertain. The ends were cut back, 3 bases at V and 1 base at J, with 6 bases in the middle. Germline V lookup: CDR1 MNHEY, CDR2 SMNVEV (reference sequence). The CDR3 has 13 amino acids. CDR3 bases: TGTGCCAGCAGTTTGGCCCAGAACACTGAAGCTTTCTTT. Amino acid sequence: CASSLAQNTEAFF.

This clonotype was counted at least ten times. This chain uses TRBV15 with TRBJ2-1; 8 positions match TRBD2. This CDR3 has 15 residues. After removal of 0 bases from V and 7 bases from J, the junction contained 5 bases not matched to a gene. Germline V gene sequence: CDR1 LNHNV, CDR2 YYDKDF (reference sequence). The CDR3 loop reads CATSREREGWNEQFF. The CDR3 coding sequence is TGTGCCACCAGCAGAGAACGGGAGGGGTGGAATGAGCAGTTCTTC.

This clonotype appeared many times. The chain has TRBV7-2 and TRBJ1-2; maybe TRBD1 (5 bases). The CDR3 loop spans 16 amino acids. With 6 bases removed from V and 0 bases from J, the gap between germline ends came to 17 bases. CDR1 is SGHTA, CDR2 FQGNSA, per germline. The CDR3, as DNA: TGTGCCAGCAGTTTTCATGACAGAAATGCTAACTATGGCTACACCTTC. As protein: CASSFHDRNANYGYTF.

There are many counts of this clonotype. This sequence joins TRBV15 and TRBJ2-3; D remains unclear. Germline lookup yields CDR1 LNHNV and CDR2 YYDKDF (reference sequence). V dropped 0 bases and J dropped 4 bases, with 5 bases sitting between them. CDR3 length: 13 amino acids. CDR3 bases: TGTGCCACCAGCAGAGATGAAGCAGATACGCAGTATTTT. Translation: CATSRDEADTQYF. Full variable domain (missing parts from reference TRBV15 and TRBJ2-3): DAMVIQNPRYQVTQFGKPVTLSCSQTLNHNVMYWYQQKSSQAPKLLFHYYDKDFNNEADTPDNFQSRRPNTSFCFLDIRSPGLGDTAMYLCATSRDEADTQYFGPGTRLTVL.

The chain has TRBV10-1 and TRBJ2-2; D unresolved. V lost 0 bases and J 8 bases, leaving 7 bases between the germline ends. Germline CDR1 and CDR2: WNHNN and SYGVQD (reference sequence). This CDR3 has 13 amino acids. This chain's CDR3 is CASSESGGGELFF. The DNA for the CDR3 is TGCGCCAGCAGTGAGTCCGGTGGTGGGGAGCTGTTTTTT.

In its sample, this clonotype was seen many times. The chain uses TRBV15 and TRBJ1-4; 8 nucleotides match TRBD1. This CDR3 contains 14 residues. J gave up 7 bases and V 0 bases, and 1 base lay outside the gene matches. Germline-derived CDR1 and CDR2 are LNHNV and YYDKDF (reference sequence). The CDR3 region has the DNA TGTGCCACCAGCAGAGAAGGACAGGGTGAAAAACTGTTTTTT. Amino acids: CATSREGQGEKLFF.

This clonotype was counted at least ten times. The chain is built from TRBV29-1 and TRBJ2-3; 12 bases match TRBD2. Germline-derived CDR1 and CDR2 are SQVTM and ANQGSEA. Unmatched junction bases numbered 3, after V lost 6 bases and J lost 5 bases. The CDR3 extends over 13 amino acids. CDR3 sequence reads: CSVRTSGIDTQYF. In nucleotides, the CDR3 is TGCAGCGTCCGGACTAGCGGGATAGATACGCAGTATTTT.

The table lists this clonotype with many counts. This chain joins TRBV4-3 and TRBJ1-2; TRBD1 agrees at 11 bases. Germline V gene sequence: CDR1 LGHNA, CDR2 YSLEER. V lost 2 bases to trimming and J lost 6 bases; unmatched junction nucleotides: 11. CDR3 length: 17 amino acids. The CDR3 DNA is TGCGCCAGCAGCCAAATTCTCATAGGACAGGGGGCAGATGGCTACACCTTC. As protein: CASSQILIGQGADGYTF.

This clonotype was found many times. The rearrangement links TRBV20-1 to TRBJ1-1, with TRBD1 matching 8 bases. The junction had 10 bases not matched to a gene; V was cut back by 6 bases and J by 4 bases. Germline CDR1 is DFQATT and CDR2 is SNEGSKA (reference sequence). The CDR3 runs to 14 residues. The CDR3 protein is CSAAPGQAVTEAFF. CDR3 nucleotides: TGCAGTGCGGCCCCGGGACAGGCGGTCACTGAAGCTTTCTTT.

This clonotype was counted at least ten times. The rearrangement links TRBV29-1 to TRBJ2-3; 8 bases match TRBD2. V shed 8 bases, J shed 2 bases, and the junction held 9 bases outside the gene matches. The CDR3 runs to 14 residues. The germline V gene has CDR1 SQVTM and CDR2 ANQGSEA. CDR3 in amino acids: CSSRTSRITDTQYF. The CDR3, as DNA: TGCAGCTCCCGGACTAGCAGGATCACAGATACGCAGTATTTT.

By its share, this clonotype is medium-sized (0.01 to 0.1%). The V call is TRBV29-1, the J call TRBJ2-6; 7 bases are shared with TRBD1. The CDR3 runs to 19 residues. V was clipped by 3 bases and J by 0 bases; unmatched bases: 14. Germline values: CDR1 SQVTM, CDR2 ANQGSEA. This CDR3 is CSVEEDRVHGGSGANVLTF. The CDR3 coding sequence is TGCAGCGTTGAGGAAGACAGGGTCCATGGTGGCTCTGGGGCCAACGTCCTGACTTTC.

The table lists this clonotype with many counts. The chain recombines TRBV9 with TRBJ2-2; D unresolved. V gave up 4 bases and J gave up 0 bases, with 1 base separating them. This CDR3 region has 12 residues. Looked up from germline, CDR1 is SGDLS and CDR2 is YYNGEE. CDR3 in DNA: TGTGCCAGCAGCCCGAACACCGGGGAGCTGTTTTTT. Protein: CASSPNTGELFF.

As regards this clonotype: This may come from a read error, since a much larger clone is one base off. V and J are TRBV28 and TRBJ2-7; D call uncertain. The CDR3 is made up of 15 amino acids. V was shortened by 5 bases and J by 6 bases, with 20 bases between the two germline ends. Germline V gene lookup returns CDR1 MDHEN and CDR2 SYDVKM. The CDR3 sequence: CASSPVAYSRREQYF. CDR3 nucleotide sequence: TGTGCCAGCAGTCCAGTAGCCTATTCACGTCGCGAGCAGTACTTC. Variable domain in full (rest from reference TRBV28 and TRBJ2-7): DVKVTQSSRYLVKRTGEKVFLECVQDMDHENMFWYRQDPGLGLRLIYFSYDVKMKEKGDIPEGYSVSREKKERFSLILESASTNQTSMYLCASSPVAYSRREQYFGPGTRLTVT.

There are many counts of this clonotype. The J gene is TRBJ1-5, the V gene TRBV15; tentative D call: TRBD1 (6 bases). Between the trimmed V and J ends, which lost 1 base and 2 bases, there was a span of 12 bases. Germline V gene lookup returns CDR1 LNHNV and CDR2 YYDKDF (reference sequence). CDR3 length equals 16 residues. This CDR3 is CATSRVPGAGNQPQHF. In DNA, the CDR3 is TGTGCCACCAGCAGAGTTCCGGGGGCTGGCAATCAGCCCCAGCATTTT.

This clonotype was seen many times. The gene calls are TRBV5-1 and TRBJ2-1; 10 bases fit TRBD2. Looked up from germline, CDR1 is SGHRS and CDR2 is YFSETQ. This CDR3 comprises 14 residues. The trim removed 3 bases at V and 3 bases at J, leaving 0 bases unmatched. DNA for the CDR3: TGCGCCAGCAGCTGGACTAGCGGCTACAATGAGCAGTTCTTC. It translates to CASSWTSGYNEQFF. Combining the CDR3 with reference TRBV5-1 and TRBJ2-1 gives the whole variable domain KAGVTQTPRYLIKTRGQQVTLSCSPISGHRSVSWYQQTPGQGLQFLFEYFSETQRNKGNFPGRFSGRQFSNSRSEMNVSTLELGDSALYLCASSWTSGYNEQFFGPGTRLTVL.

In its sample, this clonotype was seen many times. The chain employs TRBV7-9 and TRBJ2-2; D call uncertain. This CDR3 spans 16 amino acids. Germline-derived CDR1 and CDR2 are SEHNR and FQNEAQ (reference sequence). V dropped 2 bases and J dropped 6 bases, with 16 bases sitting between them. DNA of the CDR3: TGTGCCAGCAGCTTAAATCCTGTCCCTACCCCCGGGGAGCTGTTTTTT. It specifies CASSLNPVPTPGELFF.

Ten or more counts support this clonotype. The chain is built from TRBV5-1 and TRBJ2-3; D may be TRBD2 (5 bases). Trimming cost V 5 bases and J 2 bases, with 12 bases left between them. CDR3 length equals 14 residues. Germline V gives CDR1 SGHRS, CDR2 YFSETQ. For the CDR3, the DNA is TGCGCCAGCAGTCCAGCGGTATTCACAGATACGCAGTATTTT. Amino acid sequence: CASSPAVFTDTQYF.

At least ten counts were recorded for this clonotype. This chain uses TRBV27 with TRBJ2-7; TRBD1 is a possible D gene (6 bases). Germline assignment: CDR1 MNHEY and CDR2 SMNVEV (reference sequence). This CDR3 has 14 amino acids. The V end was cut by 6 bases, the J end by 6 bases, with 18 bases between. This CDR3 reads CASRPSGDRLEQYF. In DNA form, the CDR3 reads TGTGCCAGCAGGCCGTCAGGGGATCGGCTCGAGCAGTACTTC.

This clonotype showed up many times. This rearrangement joins TRBV28 to TRBJ2-7; TRBD1 aligns across 11 bases. The CDR3 has 16 amino acids. J gave up 6 bases and V 6 bases, and 13 bases lay outside the gene matches. The germline gives CDR1 MDHEN, CDR2 SYDVKM. Written as DNA, the CDR3 is TGTGCCAGCAGCGAAACCGGGACAGGGGGTCTATTCGAGCAGTACTTC. Translated, it gives CASSETGTGGLFEQYF.

This clonotype was counted ten times or more. The chain links TRBV6-5 to TRBJ1-2; tentative D call: TRBD1 (5 bases). Trimming took off 5 bases at V and 6 bases at J, with 13 bases between the two ends. The CDR3 has 13 amino acids. CDR1 MNHEY and CDR2 SVGAGI come from the germline V gene. The CDR3 nucleotides read TGTGCCAGCAGTCCAGGAGGGGATCATGGCTACACCTTC. Translation: CASSPGGDHGYTF.

This clonotype is labeled medium-sized. The chain recombines TRBV6-4 with TRBJ2-3; 11 bases fit TRBD1. There are 16 residues in the CDR3. In germline, CDR1 is MRHNA, CDR2 SNTAGT. The V and J ends lost 4 bases and 1 base, in that order; junction bases with no gene match: 4. Here the CDR3 reads CASSGTGGSGTDTQYF. The CDR3 DNA follows: TGTGCCAGCAGTGGGACAGGGGGCAGCGGCACAGATACGCAGTATTTT.

In its sample, this clonotype was seen many times. The chain recombines TRBV12-3 or TRBV12-4 with TRBJ2-7, with 9 bases fitting TRBD2. V lost 3 bases and J lost 0; bases outside the gene matches: 9. CDR3 length: 17 residues. As DNA, the CDR3 is TGTGCCAGCAGTTTCAGGTCTCGCGGGAGGGACTCCTACGAGCAGTACTTC. This translates into CASSFRSRGRDSYEQYF.